What follows are 10 T cell receptor beta chains derived from one specimen sequenced in a study of CD8+ T cells in alopecia areata. RNA was isolated and reverse transcribed to cDNA, the sequencing template. The assay was immunoSEQ multiplex PCR, and TCRdb's table has in-frame clones only and misses some. The table has 180,000 or so clones, approximately 65% seen once. The sample in question was CD8+ T cells sorted from blood, obtained at week 0. These TCRs come from a human donor with alopecia areata.

As concerns this clone: The sample has other DNA sequences that encode this CDR3 too. The chain combines TRBV5-1 with TRBJ2-1; possible D gene TRBD2, 7 bases. CDR3 length: 14 residues. The germline gives CDR1 SGHRS, CDR2 YFSETQ. V lost 0 bases, J lost 6 bases, and 10 bases lay in between. The CDR3 region is CASSLAGGGNEQFF. The CDR3 DNA sequence: TGCGCCAGCAGCTTGGCGGGGGGCGGCAATGAGCAGTTCTTC.

The rearrangement links TRBV4-1 to TRBJ1-4; no reliable D call. From germline, CDR1 is MGHRA and CDR2 YSYEKL. The CDR3 sequence is 14 residues long. The ends were cut back, 3 bases at V and 7 bases at J, with 12 bases in the middle. The CDR3 sequence: CASSHYSPAEKLFF. CDR3 nucleotide sequence: TGCGCCAGCAGCCATTACAGCCCGGCTGAAAAACTGTTTTTT.

This sequence joins TRBV19 and TRBJ1-1; no definite D call. The V gene lost 1 base and the J gene lost 5 bases, with 11 bases spanning the gap. Germline CDR1 reads LNHDA; CDR2 reads SQIVND (reference sequence). The length of the CDR3 is 14 residues. The CDR3 DNA reads as TGTGCCAGTAGTATAGGGGGTTACCCGACTGAAGCTTTCTTT. Translation gives CASSIGGYPTEAFF. The full variable domain, with the rest looked up from reference TRBV19 and TRBJ1-1, is DGGITQSPKYLFRKEGQNVTLSCEQNLNHDAMYWYRQDPGQGLRLIYYSQIVNDFQKGDIAEGYSVSREKKESFPLTVTSAQKNPTAFYLCASSIGGYPTEAFFGQGTRLTVV.

This clone has a handful of counts. This sequence joins TRBV5-1 and TRBJ1-1; TRBD1 is a possible D gene (5 bases). In germline, CDR1 is SGHRS, CDR2 YFSETQ. V was trimmed by 4 bases and J by 7 bases, leaving 14 bases between them. This CDR3 contains 13 residues. The CDR3 loop is CASSVGRSGEAFF. The DNA for the CDR3 is TGCGCCAGCAGCGTGGGACGTTCGGGTGAAGCTTTCTTT.

The V gene is TRBV19, the J gene TRBJ1-2, with TRBD1 as a possible D gene (6 bases). Trimming removed 6 bases from V and 3 bases from J, with 29 bases in between. Germline V CDR1 and CDR2: LNHDA, SQIVND (reference sequence). This CDR3 spans 19 amino acids. CDR3 sequence (DNA): TGTGCCAGTAGACACCGATCCGTAATGGTTCCGGGACACCACTATGGCTACACCTTC. It codes for CASRHRSVMVPGHHYGYTF.

The CDR3 DNA is TGTGCCAGCAGTTTCCTCACAGATACGCAGTATTTT. It encodes CASSFLTDTQYF. The J gene is TRBJ2-3, the V gene TRBV28; D gene unclear. The CDR3 sequence is 12 residues long. Trimming removed 3 bases at V and 2 bases at J, with 3 bases between. Germline CDR1 is MDHEN and CDR2 is SYDVKM. The whole variable domain, filled in from reference TRBV28 and TRBJ2-3, reads DVKVTQSSRYLVKRTGEKVFLECVQDMDHENMFWYRQDPGLGLRLIYFSYDVKMKEKGDIPEGYSVSREKKERFSLILESASTNQTSMYLCASSFLTDTQYFGPGTRLTVL.

This rearrangement joins TRBV7-8 to TRBJ1-2; D unresolved. This CDR3 has 14 residues. V lost 5 bases and J lost 7, with 17 bases in between. Germline CDR1 is SGHVS and CDR2 is FQNEAQ. The CDR3 sequence is CASSPQPQVLGYTF. CDR3 DNA: TGTGCCAGCAGCCCCCAACCCCAGGTCCTTGGCTACACCTTC.

The chain couples TRBV19 to TRBJ2-2; TRBD1 is a possible D gene (5 bases). CDR1 and CDR2 from the germline V gene are LNHDA and SQIVND (reference sequence). V lost 3 bases to trimming and J lost 8 bases, with 16 bases between them. The length of the CDR3 is 15 residues. The CDR3 reads CASSIATGALGELFF. Here the CDR3 DNA reads TGTGCCAGTAGTATTGCAACAGGTGCCCTTGGGGAGCTGTTTTTT.

The CDR3 coding sequence is TGCAGCGCCCTGGGACAGGGGATTGACGGCTACACCTTC. It encodes CSALGQGIDGYTF. This chain links TRBV29-1 with TRBJ1-2, with 10 bases aligning to TRBD1. Germline loops: CDR1 SQVTM, CDR2 ANQGSEA. The CDR3 totals 13 residues. The ends lost 7 bases at V and 8 bases at J; junction bases unmatched: 10.

This chain uses TRBV2 with TRBJ2-3, with TRBD2 identical over 9 bases. The ends lost 1 base at V and 2 bases at J; junction bases unmatched: 7. This CDR3 has 17 residues. From germline, CDR1 is SNHLY and CDR2 FYNNEI. CDR3 residues: CASSEVERGAITDTQYF. Here the CDR3 DNA reads TGTGCCAGCAGTGAAGTTGAGCGGGGGGCGATCACAGATACGCAGTATTTT.